This TCR beta chain was retrieved from a study of blood T cell repertoires in COVID-19. About the study: Donors in the United States, Italy and Spain gave samples during acute or convalescent COVID-19. Nucleic acid was either cDNA or gDNA, and it came from T cells, B-cell-depleted T cells, or PBMCs.

In the case of this clone: The same CDR3 can be traced to other DNA sequences in this sample.

In the original workflow: Amplification from reference gene primers served as the basis for estimated nucleated cell counts. Sequenced by immunoSEQ multiplex PCR; TCRdb stores in-frame clones only, minus some. V and J calls and clone size are given by that table; D and trimming were obtained from the DNA. Found here are around 58,000 clones, 75% to 95% of them singletons; the top ten hold about 15%. Sequences were obtained from peripheral blood. The sequence was obtained from a human donor with active COVID-19. The donor label of this sample is uncertain.

The CDR3 spells CASSLDRNYGYTF. CDR3 nucleotide sequence: TGCGCCAGCAGCTTGGACAGAAACTATGGCTACACCTTC. The chain employs TRBV5-1 and TRBJ1-2, with D unresolved. V was trimmed by 0 bases and J by 2 bases, leaving 5 bases between them. Germline V gene sequence: CDR1 SGHRS, CDR2 YFSETQ. The CDR3 consists of 13 residues. Using reference TRBV5-1 and TRBJ1-2 for the parts outside the CDR3, the full variable domain is KAGVTQTPRYLIKTRGQQVTLSCSPISGHRSVSWYQQTPGQGLQFLFEYFSETQRNKGNFPGRFSGRQFSNSRSEMNVSTLELGDSALYLCASSLDRNYGYTFGSGTRLTVV.